Sequencing of this T cell receptor (beta chain) was carried out in a study of human CD8 memory T cell subsets. Study findings and constraints: Stem-like memory T cells and precursor exhausted T cells had repertoires that overlapped very little.

The CDR3 has 15 amino acids. Germline CDR1 is LGHDT and CDR2 is YNNKEL (reference sequence). Production of TCR beta libraries used UMI-labeled 5' RACE as the method. TCRdb re-called the 5' RACE reads, yielding one record per CDR3 amino acid sequence without DNA. The repertoire shows 9,500 to 12,000 distinct CDR3 sequences; the top ten hold around 15%. A note on this clonotype: What it binds is not known.

This sequence joins TRBV3-1 and TRBJ2-1; TCRdb lists TRBD1, though no DNA is available to test this call. Sequencing was done on a sample of CD8+ T cells from PBMCs. The TCR originated in a human donor in good health. The CDR3 reads CASSSGTGGWNEQFF.